The subject of this entry is one T cell receptor beta chain. Its antigen is as yet unknown. In germline, CDR1 is SGHAT, CDR2 FQNNGV. The CDR3 totals 16 residues. Trimming pared 5 bases from V and 8 bases from J, leaving 24 bases between. This entry is derived from a study of vaccination and CD4 T cells after COVID-19. Study at large: For each participant, vaccination comprised two doses of either the BNT162b2 or the mRNA-1273 vaccine. Overlapping spike peptides from SARS-CoV-2, HCoV-NL63, HCoV-OC43 and HCoV-229E served to stimulate the cells.

Treatment reported: approximately nine-day PBMC culture with coronavirus spike peptide pools or control peptides (ViraFEST assay). The Oncomine TCR Beta short-read assay was applied to DNA of cultured CD4+ T cells. Scientists extracted genomic DNA from CD4+ T cells grown in culture. Using its own MiXCR run on the PCR reads, TCRdb lists one record per CDR3 protein. Of about 18,000 distinct CDR3 sequences listed, 43% are singletons. Sequences were derived from CD4+ T cells from blood, cultured in vitro, sampled after SARS-CoV-2 vaccination. This receptor was taken from a human donor who had recovered from COVID-19. The gene calls are TRBV11-2 and TRBJ1-2; D remains ambiguous. The CDR3 DNA sequence: TGTGCCAGCAGCCAGGACCCGCAGATGAGCGGCGAAGGCTACACCTTC. Amino acid sequence: CASSQDPQMSGEGYTF.